A single T cell receptor (beta chain) is shown here with its context. This clone was detected only a few times. Its antigen remains undetermined. No much larger clone exists at a distance of one base, and base qualities are not known. TCRbeta CDR3 regions were amplified from genomic DNA using the immunoSEQ Assay, a bias-controlled multiplex PCR. The authors' pipeline ran thus. Within the assay, amplification of reference gene primers was used to estimate how many nucleated cells each sample contained. To quantify the absolute abundance of each unique TCRbeta CDR3 rearrangement, sequence reads were collapsed and filtered. Productive Simpson clonality was computed per sample as the square root of Simpson's diversity index over productive rearrangements. TCRdb took over this immuneACCESS table, retaining in-frame rearrangements with V and J assigned. Such tables are incomplete; in checked studies, under half of the missing clones stem from an unresolved V gene, and the remainder is unexplained. V and J calls and clone size are as listed in that table; D and trimming were resolved from the DNA. This sample gives 200,000 to 250,000 clones in total; 82% of them show up just once. Clones ranked in the top ten supply roughly 3.5% of the sample.

The sample originates from a study of blood T cell repertoires in COVID-19 (dated by TCRdb to the early 2020s). Study-level background: The collaborator samples originated in the United States, Italy and Spain and spanned the acute and convalescent phases of COVID-19. Nearly every sample came with metadata listing a de-identified subject ID, COVID-19 status, age in years and sex. Subjects who had been exposed to COVID-19, were actively infected with it, or had recovered from it provided the deeply sampled blood TCRbeta repertoires that made up the dataset. The samples were drawn from two sources: the first 160 participants of the ongoing ImmuneRACE study, and 950 to 1,500 subjects contributed by 6 global collaborators. The prospective study material was composed of cDNA or gDNA derived from T cells, B-cell-depleted T cells, or PBMCs. Where available, HLA class I and class II types were obtained from metadata supplied by the sample provider rather than from assay-based typing. The repertoires were released in a freely available public database meant as a resource for research on the immune response to SARS-CoV-2.

CDR1 and CDR2, per the germline V gene, are MNHEY and SVGAGI. Clipping removes 8 bases from V and 5 bases from J, with 9 as the unmatched junction base count. Reading from cysteine to phenylalanine, the CDR3 counts 14 amino acids. Only the CDR3 DNA is retained, 42 bases long and in frame from the first base. Participants in the prospective study were enrolled through a virtual design, were aged roughly 18 to 90 years, and lived in roughly 24 United States geographic areas. Cohort assignment in the prospective study relied on participant-reported clinical history from a screening survey and a study questionnaire. Recovered participants in ImmuneRACE Cohort 3 were defined by two consecutive negative NP/OP PCR tests, clearance by a healthcare professional, or resolution of symptoms. Each participant in the prospective study had whole blood, serum and a nasopharyngeal or oropharyngeal swab collected by mobile phlebotomists. Additional blood draws and questionnaires over a 2-month period could optionally be provided by prospective study participants. Prospective study blood samples were shipped either frozen or at room temperature before DNA extraction.

Beyond this particular receptor, the publication reports: Clinical and demographic metadata were provided uncurated, with the amount varying by source and participant.

This TCR came from a woman aged 60 to 75 who had recovered from COVID-19. Recombination joined TRBV6-5 with TRBJ1-1, and TRBD1 matches 9 of the central bases. The sample taken for sequencing was PBMCs or T cells enriched from blood (not recorded which). At the DNA level, the sequence is TGTGCCAGCGGCCTGGAACAGGGGGCAACTGAAGCTTTCTTT. The resulting protein is CASGLEQGATEAFF.